A selection of T cell receptor beta chains follows, all from one sample in a study of OX40 agonist ivuxolimab in advanced cancers. Sequencing used immunoSEQ multiplex PCR; TCRdb keeps in-frame clones, though not all of them. The data show roughly 63,000 clones, about 88% seen once. The sequences come from CD4+ or CD8+ T cells sorted from blood, collected in a trial of the OX40 agonist ivuxolimab. The source of these receptors is an adult with an advanced solid tumor such as melanoma, head and neck, liver or kidney cancer. The CDR3 runs from the conserved cysteine through the conserved F or W. D genes are given only for firm matches. Size is stated for part of the rows, as once, few or many counts, or as a class when the clone is expanded.

clone size,V gene,D gene,J gene,CDR3 protein,CDR3 DNA
-,TRBV29-1,TRBD2,TRBJ2-5,CSVVTSGVGTQYF,TGCAGCGTTGTGACTAGCGGGGTTGGGACCCAGTACTTC
-,TRBV18,-,TRBJ1-3,CASSQVSGNTIYF,TGTGCCAGCTCACAGGTCTCTGGAAACACCATATATTTT
-,TRBV5-5,-,TRBJ1-4,CASGAGSRNEKLFF,TGTGCCAGCGGCGCCGGGTCGAGGAATGAAAAACTGTTTTTT
-,TRBV5-5,-,TRBJ2-1,CASSPSGGSKREQFF,TGTGCCAGCAGCCCAAGTGGGGGCTCCAAGCGTGAGCAGTTCTTC
-,TRBV5-1,-,TRBJ2-2,CASSLDEAGELFF,TGCGCCAGCAGCTTGGATGAAGCCGGGGAGCTGTTTTTT
-,TRBV4-1,-,TRBJ1-5,CASSQGWIINSNQPQHF,TGCGCCAGCAGCCAAGGATGGATTATTAATAGCAATCAGCCCCAGCATTTT
-,TRBV5-1,-,TRBJ1-6,CASSLAGVGAYNSPLHF,TGCGCCAGCAGCTTGGCGGGGGTGGGAGCCTATAATTCACCCCTCCACTTT
few,TRBV7-8,-,TRBJ1-1,CASRERPDNTEAFF,TGTGCCAGCAGGGAACGGCCGGACAACACTGAAGCTTTCTTT
-,TRBV19,-,TRBJ2-3,CASSPLEGPDTQYF,TGTGCCAGTAGCCCCTTGGAGGGACCAGATACGCAGTATTTT
-,TRBV18,-,TRBJ1-5,CASSPRDGNQPQHF,TGTGCCAGCTCACCTAGGGACGGCAATCAGCCCCAGCATTTT
-,TRBV4-2,-,TRBJ1-2,CASSQVGTYYGYTF,TGTGCCAGCAGCCAAGTCGGCACGTACTATGGCTACACCTTC
-,TRBV18,-,TRBJ1-1,CASSPNGLDTEAFF,TGTGCCAGCTCACCGAACGGTTTGGACACTGAAGCTTTCTTT
-,TRBV5-8,-,TRBJ2-6,CASSKTVSGANVLTF,TGTGCCAGCAGCAAGACGGTCTCTGGGGCCAACGTCCTGACTTTC
-,TRBV18,-,TRBJ1-6,CASSPAGSSPLHF,TGTGCCAGCTCACCGGCGGGGAGTTCACCCCTCCACTTT
-,TRBV18,-,TRBJ1-1,CASSPQGRVRDTEAFF,TGTGCCAGCTCACCACAGGGGCGGGTACGGGACACTGAAGCTTTCTTT
-,TRBV5-3,TRBD1,TRBJ1-5,CARSMEGARALGRHQPQHF,TGTGCCAGAAGCATGGAGGGGGCGCGCGCATTGGGACGGCATCAGCCCCAGCATTTT
once,TRBV19,-,TRBJ1-1,CASSMKWGGSNTEAFF,TGTGCCAGTAGTATGAAATGGGGGGGGAGCAACACTGAAGCTTTCTTT
-,TRBV10-1,-,TRBJ2-1,CASSPGSGQKLTYNEQFF,TGCGCCAGCAGTCCAGGATCCGGACAGAAACTAACCTACAATGAGCAGTTCTTC
once,TRBV5-1,-,TRBJ1-1,CASSEGGLNTEAFF,TGCGCCAGCAGCGAGGGAGGGTTAAACACTGAAGCTTTCTTT
-,TRBV4-2,TRBD1,TRBJ1-2,CASSQAFLQGATYGYTF,TGTGCCAGCAGCCAAGCTTTCCTTCAGGGGGCCACCTATGGCTACACCTTC
-,TRBV29-1,-,TRBJ1-2,CSVESQDPDGYGYTF,TGCAGCGTTGAAAGTCAGGACCCCGACGGCTATGGCTACACCTTC
-,TRBV7-2,-,TRBJ2-3,CASSLSGTVGTDTQYF,TGTGCCAGCAGCTTAAGCGGGACAGTAGGCACAGATACGCAGTATTTT
-,TRBV5-1,TRBD1,TRBJ1-1,CASSGTGTKNTEAFF,TGCGCCAGCAGCGGGACAGGGACTAAGAACACTGAAGCTTTCTTT
-,TRBV7-2,TRBD1,TRBJ1-2,CASSLFVGRRRGLYGYTF,TGTGCCAGCAGCTTATTTGTGGGTCGTCGGAGGGGGCTCTATGGCTACACCTTC